One and the same sample provided the 29 T cell receptor beta chains below, sequenced in a study of blood T cell repertoires in COVID-19. Libraries were prepared by immunoSEQ multiplex PCR; TCRdb keeps only in-frame clonotypes and omits some of them. Among fewer than 200,000 clones listed, roughly four fifths were seen once. Source material: peripheral blood. The origin of the receptors is a woman in her sixties or seventies with COVID-19, enrolled during active disease.

This sequence joins TRBV27 and TRBJ1-4, with D maybe TRBD1 (6 bases). This CDR3 has 14 amino acids. Trimming shortened V by 2 bases and J by 7 bases, and 11 bases separated the two germline ends. Germline lookup yields CDR1 MNHEY and CDR2 SMNVEV (reference sequence). In nucleotides, the CDR3 is TGTGCCAGCAGTTTAACAGGGAATGGTGAAAAACTGTTTTTT. It yields the protein CASSLTGNGEKLFF.

This clone was seen more than once but under ten times. The CDR3 DNA is TGTGCCAGCCAAGCGGGAGGGGCCTACGAGCAGTACTTC. Its translation is CASQAGGAYEQYF. The chain has TRBV10-3 and TRBJ2-7; 10 positions match TRBD2. V lost 10 bases to trimming and J lost 2 bases; unmatched junction nucleotides: 5. The germline gives CDR1 ENHRY, CDR2 SYGVKD. The CDR3 runs to 13 residues.

The chain couples TRBV5-4 to TRBJ2-5; D ambiguous. Germline CDR1 SGHNT, CDR2 YYREEE (reference sequence). The CDR3 totals 13 residues. Between the trimmed V and J ends, which lost 0 bases and 4 bases, there was a span of 7 bases. The CDR3 loop is CASSLGSRETQYF. The CDR3 bases are TGTGCCAGCAGCTTGGGGTCCAGAGAGACCCAGTACTTC.

This clone was seen a single time. The chain couples TRBV6-4 to TRBJ1-2; D is perhaps TRBD1 (5 bases). Trimming pared 0 bases from V and 4 bases from J, leaving 6 bases between. The germline gives CDR1 MRHNA, CDR2 SNTAGT. This CDR3 contains 13 residues. Here the CDR3 reads CASSDSGGYGYTF. The CDR3 DNA is TGTGCCAGCAGTGACTCGGGGGGCTATGGCTACACCTTC.

This clone was seen only a few times. The chain has TRBV10-2 and TRBJ1-1, with 9 nucleotides matching TRBD1. V lost 6 bases, J lost 4 bases, and 9 bases stayed unmatched. From germline, CDR1 is WSHSY and CDR2 SAAADI. The CDR3 is made up of 15 amino acids. The CDR3 loop is CASSWPGQGITEAFF. DNA of the CDR3: TGCGCCAGCAGCTGGCCGGGACAGGGTATCACTGAAGCTTTCTTT.

V usage is TRBV9 and J usage is TRBJ2-1, with 8 positions matching TRBD2. Trimming at V came to 3 bases and at J to 0 bases, leaving 2 bases not matched to a gene. Germline V lookup: CDR1 SGDLS, CDR2 YYNGEE. This CDR3 spans 15 amino acids. CDR3 loop: CASSAAGGSYNEQFF. CDR3 bases: TGTGCCAGCAGCGCCGCGGGAGGCTCCTACAATGAGCAGTTCTTC.

The chain links TRBV3-1 (or the pseudogene TRBV3-2) to TRBJ2-7; TRBD2 agrees at 9 bases. CDR3 length: 17 residues. The V gene's germline CDR1 is LGHDT and CDR2 YNNKEL (reference sequence). The trim removed 3 bases at V and 3 bases at J, leaving 12 bases unmatched. In nucleotides, the CDR3 is TGTGCCAGCAGCCAGGGATCTGGCGGGGGGGGGCTCTACGAGCAGTACTTC. Protein sequence: CASSQGSGGGGLYEQYF.

The chain combines TRBV29-1 with TRBJ1-2; D possibly corresponds to TRBD1 (6 bases). CDR1 SQVTM and CDR2 ANQGSEA come from the germline V gene. The germline V and J ends were trimmed by 6 bases and 2 bases, with 13 bases remaining between them. The CDR3 extends over 13 amino acids. The CDR3 is CSVGTTGNYGYTF. The CDR3, as DNA: TGCAGCGTAGGGACTACAGGGAACTATGGCTACACCTTC.

The gene calls are TRBV5-1 and TRBJ2-7; D unclear. Germline CDR1 reads SGHRS; CDR2 reads YFSETQ. V was cut by 5 bases and J by 2 bases, with 14 bases left in between. This CDR3 region has 14 residues. The CDR3: CASSERPIAYEQYF. Written as DNA, the CDR3 is TGCGCCAGCAGTGAGCGACCCATCGCCTACGAGCAGTACTTC.

V gene TRBV4-1 combines with J gene TRBJ2-1; the D gene is possibly TRBD2 (5 bases). V was cut by 1 base and J by 6 bases, with 16 bases left in between. Germline V lookup: CDR1 MGHRA, CDR2 YSYEKL. The CDR3 is 16 residues long. The CDR3 DNA follows: TGCGCCAGCAGCCAAGCGGTAGCGCCCCGAGGCAATGAGCAGTTCTTC. Protein product: CASSQAVAPRGNEQFF.

Points on this clone: Other DNA sequences in the same sample also yield this CDR3. The chain links TRBV9 to TRBJ2-5; 7 bases agree with TRBD1. Germline CDR1 SGDLS, CDR2 YYNGEE. The CDR3 length is 15 residues. Trimming cost V 0 bases and J 4 bases; bases outside gene matches: 6. DNA for the CDR3: TGTGCCAGCAGCGTAGCAGGGGGAAGAGGAGAGACCCAGTACTTC. It yields the protein CASSVAGGRGETQYF.

The DNA of the CDR3 is TGTGCCAGTATACCTCAGGGACAGGGGAATGAGTATGGCTACACCTTC. As protein: CASIPQGQGNEYGYTF. The chain links TRBV19 to TRBJ1-2, with 10 positions matching TRBD1. This CDR3 has 16 residues. Germline CDR1 reads LNHDA; CDR2 reads SQIVND (reference sequence). Trimming took 7 bases from V and 5 from J; bases not matched to a gene: 13.

The table lists this clone with a count of one. This rearrangement joins TRBV18 to TRBJ2-5; 11 nucleotides line up with TRBD2. The CDR3 totals 15 residues. Germline CDR1 KGHSH, CDR2 LQKENI. V trimming: 2 bases; J trimming: 5 bases; junction bases outside the gene matches: 4. CDR3 loop: CASSPVSGRAETQYF. CDR3 in DNA: TGTGCCAGCTCACCAGTTAGCGGGAGGGCTGAGACCCAGTACTTC. Looking up the rest from reference TRBV18 and TRBJ2-5 gives the full variable domain: NAGVMQNPRHLVRRRGQEARLRCSPMKGHSHVYWYRQLPEEGLKFMVYLQKENIIDESGMPKERFSAEFPKEGPSILRIQQVVRGDSAAYFCASSPVSGRAETQYFGPGTRLLVL.

This rearrangement joins TRBV5-4 to TRBJ2-5, with 11 positions matching TRBD2. The CDR3 is 14 residues long. Per germline, CDR1 SGHNT and CDR2 YYREEE (reference sequence). J lost 4 bases, V lost 4 bases, and 3 bases had no gene match. CDR3 in DNA: TGTGCCAGCAGCATCGGACTAGCGGGAGAGACCCAGTACTTC. This encodes CASSIGLAGETQYF.

The V and J genes are TRBV24-1 and TRBJ2-5; the match to TRBD2 covers 11 bases. The CDR3 is 16 residues long. Germline CDR1 and CDR2: KGHDR and SFDVKD. Trimming cost V 4 bases and J 2 bases; bases outside gene matches: 5. The CDR3 protein is CATSDPGTSGQETQYF. CDR3 sequence (DNA): TGTGCCACCAGTGACCCCGGGACTAGCGGTCAAGAGACCCAGTACTTC.

The V and J genes are TRBV9 and TRBJ2-1; 10 bases are shared with TRBD2. V lost 5 bases and J lost 1; bases outside the gene matches: 6. The CDR3 is made up of 16 amino acids. The germline V gene has CDR1 SGDLS and CDR2 YYNGEE. CDR3 sequence reads: CASSSLAGASYNEQFF. The CDR3 DNA sequence: TGTGCCAGCAGTTCCCTAGCGGGAGCTTCCTACAATGAGCAGTTCTTC.

This chain uses TRBV7-9 with TRBJ2-1; D unresolved. The CDR3 is 13 residues long. The germline V gene encodes CDR1 SEHNR and CDR2 FQNEAQ (reference sequence). The V end lost 2 bases, the J end lost 4 bases, and 6 bases lay between the germline ends. Written as DNA, the CDR3 is TGTGCCAGCAGCTTAACTGTATACAATGAGCAGTTCTTC. Its protein is CASSLTVYNEQFF.

V is TRBV19 and J is TRBJ1-5, with a tentative D call TRBD1 (5 bases). The CDR3 has 15 residues. The V end lost 7 bases, the J end lost 3 bases, and 16 bases lay between the germline ends. Germline CDR1 and CDR2: LNHDA and SQIVND (reference sequence). CDR3 coding DNA: TGTGCCAGTATGCGGGACGGGACGGTCAATCAGCCCCAGCATTTT. Protein sequence: CASMRDGTVNQPQHF.

V and J are TRBV18 and TRBJ2-1; 10 positions agree with TRBD1. With V trimmed by 6 bases and J by 7 bases, 12 bases remained unmatched. This CDR3 spans 16 amino acids. The germline V gene has CDR1 KGHSH and CDR2 LQKENI. CDR3 bases: TGTGCCAGCTCTCCCCTCGGACAGGGGGATAGGAATGAGCAGTTCTTC. This gives the protein CASSPLGQGDRNEQFF.

V is TRBV7-9 and J is TRBJ1-2, with 12 bases matching TRBD1. CDR1 and CDR2 (germline): SEHNR, FQNEAQ (reference sequence). There are 16 residues in the CDR3. V lost 1 base and J lost 7; bases outside the gene matches: 7. The CDR3 here is CASSLGGTGGLGGYTF. CDR3 DNA sequence: TGTGCCAGCAGCTTAGGAGGGACAGGGGGCCTTGGTGGCTACACCTTC.

The gene calls are TRBV18 and TRBJ2-4; maybe TRBD1 (5 bases). The CDR3 length is 13 residues. V was cut by 3 bases and J by 4 bases, with 7 bases left in between. In germline, CDR1 is KGHSH, CDR2 LQKENI. The CDR3 coding sequence is TGTGCCAGCTCACCCGACAGTAAAAACATTCAGTACTTC. It yields the protein CASSPDSKNIQYF.

V usage is TRBV28 and J usage is TRBJ1-1, with D perhaps TRBD1 (5 bases). Between the trimmed V and J ends, which lost 3 bases and 7 bases, there was a span of 9 bases. The CDR3 consists of 12 residues. The germline V gene encodes CDR1 MDHEN and CDR2 SYDVKM. CDR3 nucleotides: TGTGCCAGCAGTTTGCAGGGATATGAAGCTTTCTTT. Translation gives CASSLQGYEAFF.

In its sample, this clone was seen a few times. This rearrangement joins TRBV9 to TRBJ2-1; TRBD2 aligns across 7 bases. CDR1 is SGDLS and CDR2 is YYNGEE in the germline V gene. Trimming at V came to 4 bases and at J to 0 bases, leaving 7 bases not matched to a gene. The CDR3 totals 16 residues. As DNA, the CDR3 is TGTGCCAGCAGCCCCCTTGGGGGGGTCTCCTACAATGAGCAGTTCTTC. Its translation: CASSPLGGVSYNEQFF.

The J gene is TRBJ1-1, the V gene TRBV19, with D possibly being TRBD1 (5 bases). This CDR3 is built from 15 residues. Trimming cost V 11 bases and J 0 bases, with 19 bases left between them. Per germline, CDR1 LNHDA and CDR2 SQIVND (reference sequence). CDR3 residues: CAARGDGGVNTEAFF. The CDR3 DNA reads as TGTGCCGCCCGGGGGGATGGAGGAGTGAACACTGAAGCTTTCTTT. The full variable domain, rest sourced from reference TRBV19 and TRBJ1-1, is DGGITQSPKYLFRKEGQNVTLSCEQNLNHDAMYWYRQDPGQGLRLIYYSQIVNDFQKGDIAEGYSVSREKKESFPLTVTSAQKNPTAFYLCAARGDGGVNTEAFFGQGTRLTVV.

This clone was picked up one time. The CDR3 DNA reads as TGTGCCAGCAGCCCAAGAGGGCTAGCGGGAGTCGGTGAGCAGTTCTTC. Encoded protein: CASSPRGLAGVGEQFF. The V call is TRBV11-3, the J call TRBJ2-1; 10 nucleotides line up with TRBD2. V shed 5 bases and J 9 bases; nucleotides not matched to a gene: 13. The CDR3 is 16 residues long. The V gene's germline CDR1 is SGHNT and CDR2 YENEEA.

The chain employs TRBV24-1 and TRBJ2-5; the match to TRBD1 covers 7 bases. The CDR3 is 16 amino acids. From germline, CDR1 is KGHDR and CDR2 SFDVKD. The ends lost 3 bases at V and 5 bases at J; junction bases unmatched: 11. CDR3 loop: CATSDQQGRLGETQYF. The CDR3, as DNA: TGTGCCACCAGTGATCAACAGGGGCGCCTTGGGGAGACCCAGTACTTC.

The chain joins TRBV9 to TRBJ2-5, with 9 bases that match TRBD2. The germline gives CDR1 SGDLS, CDR2 YYNGEE. J lost 1 base, V lost 1 base, and 5 bases had no gene match. This CDR3 has 16 residues. The CDR3 coding sequence is TGTGCCAGCAGCGTAAGTCCTAGCGGGGCCCAAGAGACCCAGTACTTC. The encoded protein is CASSVSPSGAQETQYF.

CDR3 nucleotide sequence: TGTGCCAGCAGCCGGACAGTGACTACCTACGAGCAGTACTTC. Its protein product is CASSRTVTTYEQYF. This sequence joins TRBV9 and TRBJ2-7, with D possibly TRBD1 on 6 matching bases. Germline assignment: CDR1 SGDLS and CDR2 YYNGEE. This CDR3 region has 14 residues. Between the trimmed V and J ends, which lost 4 bases and 2 bases, there was a span of 13 bases.

CDR3 DNA sequence: TGTGCCACCAGTGATTTCGGGGGGTCCTTCAGGAATGAGCAGTTCTTC. Its protein product is CATSDFGGSFRNEQFF. The genes are TRBV24-1 and TRBJ2-1, with TRBD2 matching 7 bases. The germline gives CDR1 KGHDR, CDR2 SFDVKD. The CDR3 sequence is 16 residues long. J gave up 7 bases and V 1 base, and 9 bases lay outside the gene matches.